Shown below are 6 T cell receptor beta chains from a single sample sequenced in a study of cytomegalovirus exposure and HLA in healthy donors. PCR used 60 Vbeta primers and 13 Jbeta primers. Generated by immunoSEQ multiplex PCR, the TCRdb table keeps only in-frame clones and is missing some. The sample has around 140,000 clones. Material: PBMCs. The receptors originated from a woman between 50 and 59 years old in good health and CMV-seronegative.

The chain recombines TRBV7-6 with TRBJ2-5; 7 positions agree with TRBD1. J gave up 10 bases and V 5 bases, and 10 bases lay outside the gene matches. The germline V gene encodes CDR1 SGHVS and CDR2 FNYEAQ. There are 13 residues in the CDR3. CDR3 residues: CASSQGPQGDQYF. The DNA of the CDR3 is TGTGCCAGCAGCCAGGGCCCGCAGGGGGACCAGTACTTC.

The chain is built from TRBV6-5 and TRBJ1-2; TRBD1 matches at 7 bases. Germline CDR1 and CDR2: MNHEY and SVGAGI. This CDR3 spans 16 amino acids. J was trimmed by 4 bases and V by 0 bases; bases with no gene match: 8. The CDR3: CASSYSRAGGTYGYTF. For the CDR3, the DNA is TGTGCCAGCAGTTACTCGAGAGCAGGGGGGACCTATGGCTACACCTTC.

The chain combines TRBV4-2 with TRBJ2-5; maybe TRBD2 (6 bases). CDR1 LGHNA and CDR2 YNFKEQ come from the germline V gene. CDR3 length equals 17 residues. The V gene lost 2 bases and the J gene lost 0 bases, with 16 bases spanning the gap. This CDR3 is CASSQRGVRGYQETQYF. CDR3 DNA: TGTGCCAGCAGCCAACGGGGCGTACGGGGGTACCAAGAGACCCAGTACTTC.

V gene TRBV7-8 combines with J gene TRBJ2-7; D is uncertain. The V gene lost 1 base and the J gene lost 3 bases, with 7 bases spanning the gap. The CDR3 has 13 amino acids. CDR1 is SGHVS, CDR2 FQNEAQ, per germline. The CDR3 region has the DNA TGTGCCAGCAGCTTAGAACTGGTCTACGAGCAGTACTTC. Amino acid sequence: CASSLELVYEQYF. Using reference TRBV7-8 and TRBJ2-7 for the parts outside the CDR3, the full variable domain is GAGVSQSPRYKVAKRGQDVALRCDPISGHVSLFWYQQALGQGPEFLTYFQNEAQLDKSGLPSDRFFAERPEGSVSTLKIQRTQQEDSAVYLCASSLELVYEQYFGPGTRLTVT.

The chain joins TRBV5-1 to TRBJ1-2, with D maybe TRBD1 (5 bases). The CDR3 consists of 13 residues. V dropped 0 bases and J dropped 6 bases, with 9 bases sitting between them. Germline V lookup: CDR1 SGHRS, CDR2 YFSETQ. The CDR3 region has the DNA TGCGCCAGCAGCTTGGTGCAGGGCAATGGCTACACCTTC. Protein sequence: CASSLVQGNGYTF.

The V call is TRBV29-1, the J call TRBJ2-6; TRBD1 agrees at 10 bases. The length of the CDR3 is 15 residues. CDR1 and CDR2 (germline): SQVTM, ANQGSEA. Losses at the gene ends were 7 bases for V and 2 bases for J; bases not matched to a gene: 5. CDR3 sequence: CSAETGGAGANVLTF. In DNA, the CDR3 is TGCAGCGCCGAGACAGGGGGCGCTGGGGCCAACGTCCTGACTTTC.